This TCR beta chain stems from a study of blood T cell repertoires in COVID-19. Study details: The United States, Italy and Spain provided the acute and convalescent COVID-19 samples.

This clone was counted between two and nine times. Method: immunoSEQ multiplex PCR; TCRdb's copy keeps in-frame clones and lacks some. The sample shows under 450,000 clones, 75% to 90% of them seen only once. The sample consisted of peripheral blood. This TCR was sampled from an older woman with COVID-19, enrolled during active disease.

CDR3 DNA: TGTGCCAGTAGTATTAGGGGGATAAACTCGAACACTGAAGCTTTCTTT. It is translated as CASSIRGINSNTEAFF. The chain recombines TRBV19 with TRBJ1-1; perhaps TRBD1 as D (6 bases). CDR1 is LNHDA, CDR2 SQIVND, per germline (reference sequence). The CDR3 is 16 amino acids. V dropped 3 bases and J dropped 1 base, with 15 bases sitting between them. The whole variable domain, filled in from reference TRBV19 and TRBJ1-1, reads DGGITQSPKYLFRKEGQNVTLSCEQNLNHDAMYWYRQDPGQGLRLIYYSQIVNDFQKGDIAEGYSVSREKKESFPLTVTSAQKNPTAFYLCASSIRGINSNTEAFFGQGTRLTVV.